The clone carrying this TCR beta chain has just a few counts. At one end the junction does not follow the germline gene, possibly because of a read error. Among the patients, none had received any treatment before thyroid surgery. TCRdb recomputed clones from the PCR reads via MiXCR. Of roughly 35,000 clones in the sample, approximately 15% were seen once. Germline V CDR1 and CDR2: MNHGY, SVAAGI. The CDR3 length is 14 residues. The sample originates from a study of metastatic and nonmetastatic thyroid tumors. This clonotype was sampled from a female donor with papillary thyroid cancer or a benign thyroid nodule (not recorded which). Some clones in this sample may be carry-over from other donors' samples. Input material: blood. The chain combines TRBV6-9 with TRBJ2-3, with 7 bases aligning to TRBD1. CDR3 coding DNA: TGCGCCAGAAGGGGGCTATCGGGTCACAGATACGCAGTGTTT. As protein: CARRGLSGHRYAVF.